Listed below are T cell receptor beta chains from one sample, sequenced in a study of T cell responses to AZD1222 COVID-19 vaccine. The assay was immunoSEQ multiplex PCR, and TCRdb's table has in-frame clones only and misses some. The specimen's table records about 140,000 clones. The sequenced sample was peripheral blood. These receptors were collected from an adult in good health. CDR3s include the opening cysteine and the closing phenylalanine or tryptophan. Fields, in order: D gene, J gene, V gene, CDR3 DNA, CDR3 protein. The D gene is left open where the match is weak.

TRBD1 | TRBJ2-2 | TRBV5-1 | TGCGCCACCAATGAACAGGGGGCAGCGGACACCGGGGAGCTGTTTTTT | CATNEQGAADTGELFF
NA | TRBJ1-2 | TRBV19 | TGTGCCAGTAGTCCGACCTTCCCCGGCGGCTATGGCTACACCTTC | CASSPTFPGGYGYTF
TRBD1 | TRBJ1-4 | TRBV2 | TGTGCCAGCAGTCAGGACAGGGTAGGGGAAAAACTGTTTTTT | CASSQDRVGEKLFF
NA | TRBJ2-1 | TRBV9 | TGTGCCAGCAGCGTAGGAGGGGGAGTCATGTTCTTC | CASSVGGGVMFF
TRBD1 | TRBJ1-5 | TRBV10-3 | TGTGCCATCAGTAGCGACAGGGTAAATCAGCCCCAGCATTTT | CAISSDRVNQPQHF
TRBD1 | TRBJ1-5 | TRBV2 | TGTGCCAGCACGAATAACAGGGGGAGCAATCAGCCCCAGCATTTT | CASTNNRGSNQPQHF
TRBD1 | TRBJ1-2 | TRBV7-9 | TGTGCCAGCAGCTCCCAGGGGGCGAAGGACTATGGCTACACCTTC | CASSSQGAKDYGYTF
TRBD1 | TRBJ1-6 | TRBV5-1 | TGCGCCAGCAACTGGGGGGACAGGGAGAATTCACCCCTCCACTTT | CASNWGDRENSPLHF
NA | TRBJ2-1 | TRBV4-1 | TGCGCCAGCAGCCAAGATGCCCCGCCTACAGGGTACAATGAGCAGTTCTTC | CASSQDAPPTGYNEQFF
TRBD1 | TRBJ2-1 | TRBV6-1 | TGTGCCAGCAGCCACGACAGGGGGAACTACAATGAGCAGTTCTTC | CASSHDRGNYNEQFF
NA | TRBJ1-4 | TRBV7-6 | TGTGCCAGCAGCCTCCCAGGGGCGGGAAATGAAAAACTGTTTTTT | CASSLPGAGNEKLFF
TRBD1 | TRBJ1-3 | TRBV11-2 | TGTGCCAGCAGCTTAGCCATGGGACAGCTCTCTGGAAACACCATATATTTT | CASSLAMGQLSGNTIYF
TRBD1 | TRBJ1-2 | TRBV7-9 | TGTGCCAGCAGCCCCGCCGGGACAGAAGAAGACTATGGCTACACCTTC | CASSPAGTEEDYGYTF
NA | TRBJ1-1 | TRBV11-2 | TGTGCCAGCAGCTTAGGTTTGTTGTCCAGCGCTGAAGCTTTCTTT | CASSLGLLSSAEAFF
NA | TRBJ1-1 | TRBV7-9 | TGTGCCAGCAGCCCAGGAGGATTAGGAAAAGCTTTCTTT | CASSPGGLGKAFF
NA | TRBJ1-2 | TRBV7-3 | TGTGCCAGCGGGCCAGGTCAGGGTGGGGGCTACACCTTC | CASGPGQGGGYTF
NA | TRBJ2-7 | TRBV12-3/TRBV12-4 | TGTGCCAGCAGCCCCCTACGGTCCTACGAGCAGTACTTC | CASSPLRSYEQYF
TRBD2 | TRBJ2-3 | TRBV5-4 | TGTGCCAGCAGCTTGGATCCAGCGGGGAGCACAGATACGCAGTATTTT | CASSLDPAGSTDTQYF
NA | TRBJ1-5 | TRBV5-6 | TGTGCCAGCAGCTTGGCCCCAGGGCGGCAGCCCCAGCATTTT | CASSLAPGRQPQHF
TRBD1 | TRBJ2-7 | TRBV19 | TGTGCCAGTAGTAAACAACCGGGACAGGGTCTATACGAGCAGTACTTC | CASSKQPGQGLYEQYF
TRBD1 | TRBJ1-2 | TRBV7-9 | TGTGCCAGCAGCACCTTGGAGGCAGGGACAGCAGCTAACTATGGCTACACCTTC | CASSTLEAGTAANYGYTF
NA | TRBJ1-6 | TRBV28 | TGTGCCAGCAAGGTCCGTGTAAGACATTCACCCCTCCACTTT | CASKVRVRHSPLHF
NA | TRBJ2-2 | TRBV25-1 | TGTGCCAGCAGTGCCGGGAACGGGGAGCTGTTTTTT | CASSAGNGELFF
NA | TRBJ2-3 | TRBV24-1 | TGTGCCACCAGTGACAGCCTACTTAGCACAGATACGCAGTATTTT | CATSDSLLSTDTQYF
NA | TRBJ1-5 | TRBV7-2 | TGTGCCAGCAGCTTAGGACAGAACAATCAGCCCCAGCATTTT | CASSLGQNNQPQHF
NA | TRBJ2-1 | TRBV7-9 | TGTGCCAGCAGCGGGACCAACAATGAGCAGTTCTTC | CASSGTNNEQFF
NA | TRBJ2-7 | TRBV6-6 | TGTGCCAGCAGTCCCCGCCTGGGGGGACCCCCTTTCTACGAGCAGTACTTC | CASSPRLGGPPFYEQYF
NA | TRBJ2-3 | TRBV28 | TGTGCCAGCAGTTTATACCCAGGAGACGCAGATACGCAGTATTTT | CASSLYPGDADTQYF
NA | TRBJ2-5 | TRBV7-2 | TGTGCCAGCAGCTTAGCGATGACTAGAGGGGAGACCCAGTACTTC | CASSLAMTRGETQYF
NA | TRBJ2-2 | TRBV19 | TGTGCCAGCGCGTGGGGGGCGAACACCGGGGAGCTGTTTTTT | CASAWGANTGELFF
NA | TRBJ1-4 | TRBV7-2 | TGTGCCAGCAGTTGGGGGGGTATTAATGAAAAACTGTTTTTT | CASSWGGINEKLFF
NA | TRBJ2-2 | TRBV5-4 | TGTGCCAGCAGCTTGAACAGGAACACCGGGGAGCTGTTTTTT | CASSLNRNTGELFF